This T cell receptor (beta chain) was recovered during a study of CXCR3-negative and CXCR3-positive naive CD8 T cells. Broader study findings: Both naive subsets had comparably high diversity; memory CD8+ cells much lower.

By phenotype, naive CD8+ T cells were CD45RO-CCR7+CD27+CD95-. The CDR3 runs to 18 residues. Germline assignment: CDR1 SQVTM and CDR2 ANQGSEA. Researchers prepared the TRB cDNA libraries using 5' RACE with UMI labels. From its re-call of the 5' RACE reads, TCRdb lists each CDR3 protein once, without DNA. The sample holds 46,000 or so distinct CDR3 sequences. Comment on this clonotype: Its matching antigen is unknown.

V and J are TRBV29-1 and TRBJ2-3; with no DNA, the TCRdb D assignment of TRBD2 cannot be verified. Sample: naive CXCR3- CD8+ T cells from blood. Subset given: CD45RO-CCR7+CD27+CD95- naive CD8+ T cells lacking CXCR3 (TNR3-). The sequence derives from a human donor in good health. Some clones in this sample may be carry-over from other donors' samples. This chain's CDR3 is CSVEGLAGKRPSTDTQYF.